This T cell receptor beta chain was sequenced in a study of T cells in Graves' hyperthyroidism and ophthalmopathy. Study findings and constraints: Stable hyperthyroidism and ophthalmopathy were separated using 13 V-J signatures.

This clonotype was observed many times. Its antigen is not identified. Germline CDR1 SGHTA, CDR2 FQGNSA. This CDR3 has 14 residues. V gave up 6 bases and J gave up 7 bases, with 13 bases separating them. Amplification targeted TCR beta CDR3 regions from RNA transcripts. The study used the HTBI primer set for a first-round RT-PCR of the TCR CDR3. Via MiXCR, TCRdb re-called the multiplex PCR reads, giving one row per CDR3 protein. The sample shows around 600,000 distinct CDR3 sequences, about 45% of them seen only once. Orbital computed tomography and thyroid ultrasound, together with serum TRAb and thyroxine and clinical symptoms, were used for diagnoses.

Material: peripheral blood or thyroid tissue (not recorded which). The chain employs TRBV7-2 and TRBJ1-6; D is uncertain. This TCR was recovered from an adult man with Graves' disease, either hyperthyroidism or ophthalmopathy (not recorded which). The CDR3 DNA sequence: TGTGCCAGCAGTTTGACCCAGAAGAATTCACCCCTCCACTTT. Encoded protein: CASSLTQKNSPLHF.